Included here is one T cell receptor beta chain sequence, with context. Its antigen remains unknown. The sample is drawn from a study of cytomegalovirus exposure and HLA in healthy donors. Study-level findings and limits: Investigators reported 164 TCR beta chains as tied to cytomegalovirus.

The germline V gene encodes CDR1 SGHDT and CDR2 YYEEEE. The CDR3 has 17 residues. With V trimmed by 4 bases and J by 2 bases, 15 bases remained unmatched. The PCR used 60 Vbeta and 13 Jbeta primers. Sequencing was performed with immunoSEQ multiplex PCR; in TCRdb, only in-frame clones are kept and a portion is missing. This table holds around 150,000 clones, roughly 84% found once. The donors (healthy individuals) were bone marrow donors. Nominally healthy donors were sampled, though unrecorded immune exposures were likely. The clonotype was recovered from a man aged 18 to 30 in good health and CMV-seronegative. The sample consisted of PBMCs. The rearrangement uses TRBV5-6 and TRBJ2-7; 7 bases fit TRBD1. CDR3 in amino acids: CASSLPTGISPPYEQYF. CDR3 nucleotides: TGTGCCAGCAGCCTCCCGACAGGGATATCCCCTCCCTACGAGCAGTACTTC.